A single sample gave rise to the 18 T cell receptor beta chains below, sequenced in a study of blood T cell repertoires in COVID-19. Data came from immunoSEQ multiplex PCR; TCRdb stores just in-frame clones and leaves some out. This table holds about 370,000 clones, more than 75% found once. Sequencing used peripheral blood. The receptors come from a woman in her thirties with COVID-19, enrolled during active disease.

This clone was counted between two and nine times. The CDR3 loop reads CASRKEREGQYF. The CDR3 bases are TGTGCCAGTAGGAAGGAGCGGGAGGGTCAGTACTTC. This chain joins TRBV19 and TRBJ2-4; 10 positions match TRBD2. The germline V gene encodes CDR1 LNHDA and CDR2 SQIVND (reference sequence). The CDR3 has 12 amino acids. The ends lost 6 bases at V and 12 bases at J; junction bases unmatched: 5. Together with reference TRBV19 and TRBJ2-4, the CDR3 gives the full variable domain: DGGITQSPKYLFRKEGQNVTLSCEQNLNHDAMYWYRQDPGQGLRLIYYSQIVNDFQKGDIAEGYSVSREKKESFPLTVTSAQKNPTAFYLCASRKEREGQYFGAGTRLSVL.

This clone was recorded only once. The rearrangement links TRBV9 to TRBJ2-3, with D possibly TRBD1 on 6 matching bases. V was shortened by 7 bases and J by 9 bases, with 18 bases between the two germline ends. Germline V gene lookup returns CDR1 SGDLS and CDR2 YYNGEE. The CDR3 is 13 amino acids. CDR3 amino acids: CASLAEDSGTQYF. Written as DNA, the CDR3 is TGTGCCAGCCTCGCCGAGGACAGCGGCACGCAGTATTTT.

The V and J genes are TRBV11-1 and TRBJ2-5; a possible D gene is TRBD2 (6 bases). This CDR3 has 13 amino acids. Germline CDR1 and CDR2: SGHAT and FQDESV (reference sequence). Trimming removed 4 bases at V and 5 bases at J, with 11 bases between. The CDR3 is CASSSSGRETQYF. In DNA form, the CDR3 reads TGTGCCAGCAGCTCCTCGGGGAGGGAGACCCAGTACTTC.

The V and J genes are TRBV28 and TRBJ2-3; possible D gene TRBD2, 5 bases. The CDR3 has 15 amino acids. Trimming stripped 6 bases from V and 4 bases from J, with 17 bases between. The germline gives CDR1 MDHEN, CDR2 SYDVKM. CDR3 protein: CASRVREPSADTQYF. The DNA of the CDR3 is TGTGCCAGCAGGGTACGGGAACCGTCGGCAGATACGCAGTATTTT.

V usage is TRBV7-9 and J usage is TRBJ1-1; a possible D gene is TRBD1 (5 bases). V dropped 5 bases and J dropped 0 bases, with 13 bases sitting between them. The CDR3 spans 15 residues. Germline CDR1 and CDR2: SEHNR and FQNEAQ (reference sequence). CDR3 residues: CASSPRQGVNTEAFF. The CDR3 bases are TGTGCCAGCAGCCCGAGGCAGGGTGTGAACACTGAAGCTTTCTTT.

The rearrangement uses TRBV7-3 and TRBJ2-5; 12 bases agree with TRBD1. With V trimmed by 4 bases and J by 5 bases, 14 bases remained unmatched. Germline CDR1 reads SGHTA; CDR2 reads FQGTGA. The CDR3 length is 18 residues. CDR3 sequence (DNA): TGTGCCAGCAGCTATTCTCCGGGACAGGGGGCCCACAAGGAGACCCAGTACTTC. This codes for CASSYSPGQGAHKETQYF.

J is TRBJ2-1 and V is TRBV3-1 (or the pseudogene TRBV3-2), with D maybe TRBD1 (6 bases). Between the trimmed V and J ends, which lost 4 bases and 2 bases, there was a span of 12 bases. This CDR3 has 15 amino acids. Germline V gene sequence: CDR1 LGHDT, CDR2 YNNKEL (reference sequence). The CDR3 spells CASSPPPGAYNEQFF. The CDR3 DNA follows: TGTGCCAGCAGCCCTCCCCCAGGGGCCTACAATGAGCAGTTCTTC.

This chain uses TRBV15 with TRBJ2-7; TRBD2 agrees at 9 bases. Germline assignment: CDR1 LNHNV and CDR2 YYDKDF (reference sequence). V shed 6 bases, J shed 3 bases, and the junction held 3 bases outside the gene matches. The CDR3 is 13 residues long. The CDR3 DNA follows: TGTGCCACCAGGGGACTAGCAAGCTACGAGCAGTACTTC. Its protein is CATRGLASYEQYF.

This clone is a singleton in its sample. The V and J genes are TRBV4-3 and TRBJ2-2; D remains unclear. The CDR3 is 14 amino acids. Germline V CDR1 and CDR2: LGHNA, YSLEER. With 4 bases removed from V and 2 bases from J, the gap between germline ends came to 8 bases. The CDR3 here is CASSPPHNTGELFF. DNA of the CDR3: TGCGCCAGCAGCCCCCCCCATAACACCGGGGAGCTGTTTTTT.

The chain is built from TRBV15 and TRBJ2-7; TRBD1 agrees at 7 bases. Germline V lookup: CDR1 LNHNV, CDR2 YYDKDF (reference sequence). Germline trimming cut 5 bases from V and 2 bases from J; bases unmatched to any gene: 9. The CDR3 spans 15 residues. For the CDR3, the DNA is TGTGCCACCAGCTGGGCGCCGGGACAGCCCTACGAGCAGTACTTC. As protein: CATSWAPGQPYEQYF.

The genes are TRBV9 and TRBJ2-5; 7 bases are a match to TRBD1. This CDR3 region has 15 residues. CDR1 is SGDLS, CDR2 YYNGEE, per germline. The trim removed 0 bases at V and 5 bases at J, leaving 7 bases unmatched. This CDR3 reads CASSVDPTGRETQYF. The CDR3 region has the DNA TGTGCCAGCAGCGTAGATCCGACAGGGCGGGAGACCCAGTACTTC. The full variable domain, with the rest looked up from reference TRBV9 and TRBJ2-5, is DSGVTQTPKHLITATGQRVTLRCSPRSGDLSVYWYQQSLDQGLQFLIQYYNGEERAKGNILERFSAQQFPDLHSELNLSSLELGDSALYFCASSVDPTGRETQYFGPGTRLLVL.

This clone has only one observation. This chain connects TRBV30 to TRBJ1-2, with a tentative D call TRBD1 (6 bases). V was cut by 2 bases and J by 4 bases, with 17 bases left in between. Germline values: CDR1 GTSNPN, CDR2 SVGIG (reference sequence). This CDR3 spans 15 amino acids. CDR3 loop: CAWSPDGQSFYGYTF. The DNA for the CDR3 is TGTGCCTGGAGTCCGGACGGACAGTCCTTCTATGGCTACACCTTC.

The gene calls are TRBV24-1 and TRBJ2-1; TRBD2 aligns across 14 bases. Germline CDR1 KGHDR, CDR2 SFDVKD. Unmatched junction bases numbered 7, after V lost 2 bases and J lost 2 bases. This CDR3 contains 19 residues. The DNA for the CDR3 is TGTGCCACCAGTGATTCGACTAGCGGGAGGGCCCCACCCTACAATGAGCAGTTCTTC. It specifies CATSDSTSGRAPPYNEQFF.

The chain has TRBV5-5 and TRBJ2-3, with 11 positions matching TRBD2. The germline gives CDR1 SGHKS, CDR2 YYEKEE (reference sequence). V shed 2 bases, J shed 6 bases, and the junction held 8 bases outside the gene matches. CDR3 size: 16 residues. Here the CDR3 DNA reads TGTGCCAGCAGCTTAGTTAGCGGGAGGGGTACGGATACGCAGTATTTT. Translating it yields CASSLVSGRGTDTQYF.

CDR3 DNA: TGTGCCAGCAGCTTAGATGTCAGGGAGGCCGGGGAGCTGTTTTTT. Protein product: CASSLDVREAGELFF. The rearrangement links TRBV11-2 to TRBJ2-2; maybe TRBD2 (6 bases). Trimming removed 0 bases from V and 6 bases from J, with 11 bases in between. Germline-derived CDR1 and CDR2 are SGHAT and FQNNGV. The CDR3 consists of 15 residues.

The chain combines TRBV19 with TRBJ2-1; 7 positions match TRBD2. Germline CDR1 is LNHDA and CDR2 is SQIVND (reference sequence). V lost 6 bases to trimming and J lost 9 bases; unmatched junction nucleotides: 11. This CDR3 has 14 amino acids. CDR3 nucleotide sequence: TGTGCCAGTAGGGAGGTGGGAGGGCGAGGTGAGCAGTTCTTC. This encodes CASREVGGRGEQFF.

The J gene is TRBJ1-2, the V gene TRBV5-6; 11 bases are a match to TRBD1. The CDR3 has 15 amino acids. Germline V lookup: CDR1 SGHDT, CDR2 YYEEEE. After removal of 1 base from V and 2 bases from J, the junction contained 1 base not matched to a gene. CDR3 amino acids: CASSLWDRGNYGYTF. The CDR3 DNA is TGTGCCAGCAGCTTGTGGGACAGGGGGAACTATGGCTACACCTTC.

The chain links TRBV5-6 to TRBJ1-2; possibly TRBD1 for D (6 bases). The CDR3 length is 14 residues. CDR1 SGHDT and CDR2 YYEEEE come from the germline V gene. Trimming pared 6 bases from V and 0 bases from J, leaving 12 bases between. This chain's CDR3 is CASIIGGTNYGYTF. The CDR3 coding sequence is TGTGCCAGCATCATAGGGGGAACTAACTATGGCTACACCTTC.